This passage covers 21 T cell receptor beta chains from one sample sequenced in a study of blood T cell repertoires in COVID-19. The assay was immunoSEQ multiplex PCR, and TCRdb's table has in-frame clones only and misses some. The sample lists a few hundred thousand clones, about 86% occurring once. The sample was peripheral blood. The receptors stem from a woman aged 70 to 79 with COVID-19, enrolled during active disease.

The rearrangement links TRBV10-3 to TRBJ2-5; weak D call: TRBD2 (5 bases). Germline CDR1 and CDR2: ENHRY and SYGVKD. V lost 3 bases and J lost 5, with 10 bases in between. The CDR3 is 13 residues long. The CDR3 region has the DNA TGTGCCATCAGTGAAGGACTTCGGGAGACCCAGTACTTC. Amino acid sequence: CAISEGLRETQYF.

In nucleotides, the CDR3 is TGCGCCAGCAGCCAAGATCCCCGGCTAGCGGGGTTTGTCAAAAACATTCAGTACTTC. Translating it yields CASSQDPRLAGFVKNIQYF. This chain connects TRBV4-1 to TRBJ2-4; TRBD2 matches 9 bases. Trimming removed 0 bases from V and 3 bases from J; junction bases left unmatched: 12. Germline values: CDR1 MGHRA, CDR2 YSYEKL. The CDR3 totals 19 residues.

The CDR3 loop reads CASSQDDPGNAFF. The DNA of the CDR3 is TGCGCCAGCAGCCAGGACGACCCCGGGAACGCTTTCTTT. The gene calls are TRBV4-1 and TRBJ1-1; D gene uncertain. Germline V CDR1 and CDR2: MGHRA, YSYEKL. The length of the CDR3 is 13 residues. V lost 3 bases, J lost 11 bases, and 16 bases lay in between.

The rearrangement joins TRBV7-2 to TRBJ1-5, with a weak D call TRBD1 (5 bases). Trimming took 1 base from V and 7 from J, leaving 11 bases between them. Germline-derived CDR1 and CDR2 are SGHTA and FQGNSA. This CDR3 is built from 14 residues. CDR3 amino acids: CASSLVGEGQPQHF. In DNA, the CDR3 is TGTGCCAGCAGCTTAGTGGGGGAGGGGCAGCCCCAGCATTTT.

The V and J genes are TRBV19 and TRBJ2-3, with 7 nucleotides matching TRBD2. The CDR3 runs to 14 residues. In germline, CDR1 is LNHDA, CDR2 SQIVND (reference sequence). V lost 5 bases, J lost 7 bases, and 9 bases stayed unmatched. The CDR3: CASSRPGLSNTQYF. In DNA, the CDR3 is TGTGCCAGTAGTCGGCCGGGACTATCTAATACGCAGTATTTT.

The rearrangement joins TRBV29-1 to TRBJ2-1; 8 nucleotides agree with TRBD2. From germline, CDR1 is SQVTM and CDR2 ANQGSEA. V lost 6 bases and J lost 4; bases outside the gene matches: 8. This CDR3 spans 14 amino acids. The CDR3 here is CSVRPGLDYNEQFF. Written as DNA, the CDR3 is TGCAGCGTCCGACCGGGACTAGATTACAATGAGCAGTTCTTC.

V gene TRBV12-3 or TRBV12-4 combines with J gene TRBJ2-1; no reliable D call. The CDR3 length is 11 residues. V lost 5 bases and J lost 6, with 5 bases in between. The CDR3 region has the DNA TGTGCCAGCAGTCGTATCAATGAGCAGTTCTTC. It encodes CASSRINEQFF.

This clone has a count of ten or more. This rearrangement joins TRBV10-3 to TRBJ2-3, with TRBD1 identical over 7 bases. J gave up 5 bases and V 5 bases, and 13 bases lay outside the gene matches. The CDR3 runs 16 residues. Germline V CDR1 and CDR2: ENHRY, SYGVKD. CDR3 in DNA: TGTGCCATCAGTCAGGGGGTTAGCGCAGGGGGAGATACGCAGTATTTT. It codes for CAISQGVSAGGDTQYF.

The rearrangement joins TRBV5-4 to TRBJ2-5; tentatively, D is TRBD1 (6 bases). Trimming took 0 bases from V and 2 from J, leaving 11 bases between them. The germline CDR1 and CDR2 sequences are SGHNT and YYREEE (reference sequence). CDR3 length: 15 amino acids. CDR3 loop: CASSLAPGHQETQYF. CDR3 in DNA: TGTGCCAGCAGCTTGGCCCCGGGACATCAAGAGACCCAGTACTTC.

This clone appeared many times. CDR3 sequence reads: CASSPIWDSSYEQYF. CDR3 coding DNA: TGCGCCAGCAGCCCCATCTGGGACAGCTCCTACGAGCAGTACTTC. This rearrangement joins TRBV5-1 to TRBJ2-7; 7 bases align to TRBD1. Germline assignment: CDR1 SGHRS and CDR2 YFSETQ. V shed 4 bases, J shed 0 bases, and the junction held 7 bases outside the gene matches. The CDR3 contains 15 residues.

The chain uses TRBV7-9 and TRBJ1-5, with a tentative D call TRBD1 (6 bases). With 1 base removed from V and 4 bases from J, the gap between germline ends came to 14 bases. The CDR3 is 16 residues long. CDR1 SEHNR and CDR2 FQNEAQ come from the germline V gene (reference sequence). The DNA for the CDR3 is TGTGCCAGCAGCTTAGAGTACGGGCAGGGGAATCAGCCCCAGCATTTT. The encoded protein is CASSLEYGQGNQPQHF.

This clone appeared a single time. V is TRBV27 and J is TRBJ2-7; D not certain. The CDR3 length is 15 residues. Germline V gene lookup returns CDR1 MNHEY and CDR2 SMNVEV (reference sequence). The V end was cut by 5 bases, the J end by 3 bases, with 17 bases between. The CDR3 here is CASSRSILEIYEQYF. The CDR3 region has the DNA TGTGCCAGCAGTCGCTCAATCCTAGAGATCTACGAGCAGTACTTC.

In DNA form, the CDR3 reads TGTGCCATCAGTGAGTCCGTTTTTCGGAACACTGAAGCTTTCTTT. Translating gives CAISESVFRNTEAFF. The chain carries TRBV10-3 and TRBJ1-1; D uncertain. Germline assignment: CDR1 ENHRY and CDR2 SYGVKD. This CDR3 has 15 amino acids. V gave up 0 bases and J gave up 1 base, with 9 bases separating them.

CDR3 sequence: CASSLSRGLRDEQFF. The CDR3 nucleotides read TGTGCCAGCAGCTTAAGCAGGGGGCTTCGGGATGAGCAGTTCTTC. The V and J genes are TRBV7-6 and TRBJ2-1, with 8 nucleotides matching TRBD1. The germline V gene encodes CDR1 SGHVS and CDR2 FNYEAQ. Unmatched junction bases numbered 8, after V lost 2 bases and J lost 8 bases. The CDR3 length is 15 residues. Supplemented by reference TRBV7-6 and TRBJ2-1, the full variable domain reads GAGVSQSPRYKVTKRGQDVALRCDPISGHVSLYWYRQALGQGPEFLTYFNYEAQQDKSGLPNDRFSAERPEGSISTLTIQRTEQRDSAMYRCASSLSRGLRDEQFFGPGTRLTVL.

The rearrangement uses TRBV19 and TRBJ2-5, with 7 bases aligning to TRBD1. Germline V gene lookup returns CDR1 LNHDA and CDR2 SQIVND (reference sequence). With V trimmed by 1 base and J by 2 bases, 7 bases remained unmatched. The CDR3 extends over 16 amino acids. The CDR3 is CASSIVYRGNQETQYF. The CDR3 DNA sequence: TGTGCCAGTAGTATAGTGTACAGGGGAAATCAAGAGACCCAGTACTTC.

This chain links TRBV11-3 with TRBJ2-1; D perhaps matches TRBD1 (5 bases). V lost 4 bases, J lost 8 bases, and 15 bases lay in between. Per germline, CDR1 SGHNT and CDR2 YENEEA. The CDR3 loop spans 14 amino acids. The CDR3 protein is CASSSQGSLDEQFF. The DNA for the CDR3 is TGTGCCAGCAGCTCCCAGGGATCCCTAGATGAGCAGTTCTTC.

This chain links TRBV27 with TRBJ2-1; 8 bases are shared with TRBD2. Trimming at V came to 6 bases and at J to 7 bases, leaving 14 bases not matched to a gene. The V gene's germline CDR1 is MNHEY and CDR2 SMNVEV (reference sequence). The CDR3 consists of 16 residues. The CDR3 sequence is CASSPPGGGFRNEQFF. DNA for the CDR3: TGTGCCAGCAGCCCCCCGGGGGGGGGCTTTAGGAATGAGCAGTTCTTC.

The rearrangement uses TRBV29-1 and TRBJ2-4; 9 bases are a match to TRBD1. Unmatched junction bases numbered 7, after V lost 8 bases and J lost 5 bases. Germline V gives CDR1 SQVTM, CDR2 ANQGSEA. The CDR3 is 13 residues long. The DNA of the CDR3 is TGCAGCTTCGCGGGACAGGGTCAAAACATTCAGTACTTC. This gives the protein CSFAGQGQNIQYF.

This chain connects TRBV3-1 (or the pseudogene TRBV3-2) to TRBJ2-5; 13 positions agree with TRBD2. Trimming at V came to 4 bases and at J to 2 bases, leaving 1 base not matched to a gene. The CDR3 spans 15 residues. Germline CDR1 LGHDT, CDR2 YNNKEL (reference sequence). For the CDR3, the DNA is TGTGCCAGCAGCCCACTAGCGGGGGGGCAAGAGACCCAGTACTTC. Translating it yields CASSPLAGGQETQYF.

The chain combines TRBV20-1 with TRBJ2-5; D unclear. V dropped 3 bases and J dropped 9 bases, with 17 bases sitting between them. Germline V gene data show CDR1 as DFQATT and CDR2 as SNEGSKA (reference sequence). This CDR3 is built from 13 residues. The CDR3 nucleotides are TGCAGTGCTAGTACACGCCCAGGTGAACCCCAGTACTTC. This gives the protein CSASTRPGEPQYF.

This sequence joins TRBV24-1 and TRBJ1-1; no clear D gene. The V gene lost 0 bases and the J gene lost 0 bases, with 13 bases spanning the gap. CDR3 length: 17 residues. Germline V gene lookup returns CDR1 KGHDR and CDR2 SFDVKD. CDR3 bases: TGTGCCACCAGTGATTTGACCGCTCGACTACTGAACACTGAAGCTTTCTTT. Residues: CATSDLTARLLNTEAFF.